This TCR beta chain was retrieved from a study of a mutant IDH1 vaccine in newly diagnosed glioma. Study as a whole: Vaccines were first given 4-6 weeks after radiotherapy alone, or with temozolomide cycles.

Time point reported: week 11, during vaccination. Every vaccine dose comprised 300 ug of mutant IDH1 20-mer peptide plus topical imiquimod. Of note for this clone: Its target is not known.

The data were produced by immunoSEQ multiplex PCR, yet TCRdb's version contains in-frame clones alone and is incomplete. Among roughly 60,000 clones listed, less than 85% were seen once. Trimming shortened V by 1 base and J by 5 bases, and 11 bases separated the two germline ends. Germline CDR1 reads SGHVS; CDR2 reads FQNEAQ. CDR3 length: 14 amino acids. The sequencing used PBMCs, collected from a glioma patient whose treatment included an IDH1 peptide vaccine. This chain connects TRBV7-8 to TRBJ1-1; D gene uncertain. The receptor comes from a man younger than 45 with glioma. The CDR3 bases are TGTGCCAGCAGCTTAGGAATATCGCTAACTGAAGCTTTCTTT. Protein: CASSLGISLTEAFF.